The source of this TCR beta chain is a study of T cell repertoires in cytomegalovirus infection. At the level of the study: As its CMV epitopes, the study selected recently identified HLA-C-restricted and well-studied HLA-B-restricted targets. Matching HLA type and CMV infection were both indicated by public TCR beta signatures. The study's findings and limits: Carriers of CMV plus the relevant HLA were identified by cumulative public TCR beta family frequency. The ex vivo response was dominated by HLA-C-restricted CMV-specific TCR beta clonotypes.

Each CDR3 protein gets one entry after TCRdb re-called the reads with MiXCR. The sample shows about half a million distinct CDR3 sequences, around 30% of them seen only once. The V and J ends lost 5 bases and 2 bases, in that order; junction bases with no gene match: 17. The CDR3 extends over 18 amino acids. Per the germline V gene, CDR1 is MGHRA and CDR2 is YSYEKL. As concerns this clonotype: Antigen specificity is unknown.

The chain has TRBV4-1 and TRBJ2-5; 7 bases match TRBD2. The source was cultured PBMCs, collected from culture after CMV antigen stimulation. The receptor comes from a human donor in good health (CMV status not recorded). Some clones in this sample may be carry-over from other donors' samples. The CDR3 loop reads CASSANGGGRSRQETQYF. In DNA, the CDR3 is TGCGCCAGCAGCGCCAACGGGGGAGGGAGGTCTCGGCAAGAGACCCAGTACTTC.